These 25 T cell receptor beta chains were sequenced from one sample in a study of PD-L1 blockade in urothelial cancer. This sample's time point: pretreatment peripheral blood. The repertoire was sequenced with immunoSEQ multiplex PCR; TCRdb's copy has only in-frame clones and lacks some. Among around 130,000 clones, 70% to 85% were seen once, and the ten largest hold 3.2%. The sequencing used PBMCs, collected around atezolizumab (anti-PD-L1) treatment. The receptors were sampled from a man over 45 with urothelial cancer.

V and J are TRBV6-6 and TRBJ2-1; a possible D gene is TRBD1 (6 bases). The CDR3 consists of 14 residues. Germline CDR1 is MNHNY and CDR2 is SVGAGI (reference sequence). Between the trimmed V and J ends, which lost 2 bases and 6 bases, there was a span of 11 bases. Written as DNA, the CDR3 is TGTGCCAGCAGTTACACAGGGAAAGGCAATGAGCAGTTCTTC. Protein: CASSYTGKGNEQFF.

The CDR3 region has the DNA TGTGCCAGCAGTTTAGGGACAGGCGGGGGTCAGCCCCAGCATTTT. This gives the protein CASSLGTGGGQPQHF. This chain joins TRBV27 and TRBJ1-5; TRBD1 matches 8 bases. The CDR3 consists of 15 residues. Trimming at V came to 2 bases and at J to 6 bases, leaving 6 bases not matched to a gene. Germline V gene sequence: CDR1 MNHEY, CDR2 SMNVEV (reference sequence).

V is TRBV6-6 and J is TRBJ1-1; D not certain. Trimming pared 6 bases from V and 0 bases from J, leaving 11 bases between. The CDR3 is made up of 14 amino acids. Germline CDR1 and CDR2: MNHNY and SVGAGI (reference sequence). The CDR3 loop is CASSLRKMNTEAFF. CDR3 in DNA: TGTGCCAGCAGCTTGAGGAAGATGAACACTGAAGCTTTCTTT.

The genes are TRBV29-1 and TRBJ1-2; 9 bases agree with TRBD1. The CDR3 extends over 13 amino acids. V was clipped by 4 bases and J by 5 bases; unmatched bases: 5. Germline V gives CDR1 SQVTM, CDR2 ANQGSEA. The CDR3 DNA sequence: TGCAGCGTTGTGACAGGGGGTAGTTATGGCTACACCTTC. Residues: CSVVTGGSYGYTF.

The chain recombines TRBV4-2 with TRBJ2-2; perhaps TRBD2 as D (5 bases). The CDR3 runs 16 residues. The germline V gene encodes CDR1 LGHNA and CDR2 YNFKEQ. Trimming removed 1 base at V and 3 bases at J, with 12 bases between. The CDR3 DNA follows: TGTGCCAGCAGCCAAGTCGCCGAGGGTTACACCGGGGAGCTGTTTTTT. It specifies CASSQVAEGYTGELFF.

V is TRBV7-2 and J is TRBJ1-1; D is unclear. Germline CDR1 reads SGHTA; CDR2 reads FQGNSA. The CDR3 length is 12 residues. Trimming removed 3 bases from V and 11 bases from J, with 13 bases in between. The CDR3 bases are TGTGCCAGCAGCTTGACCGCCGGAGCGGCTTTCTTT. Translation: CASSLTAGAAFF.

The gene calls are TRBV11-2 and TRBJ2-7; D perhaps matches TRBD1 (6 bases). In germline, CDR1 is SGHAT, CDR2 FQNNGV. Trimming shortened V by 5 bases and J by 4 bases, and 15 bases separated the two germline ends. This CDR3 has 14 amino acids. This chain's CDR3 is CASSLGWTEYEQYF. In DNA form, the CDR3 reads TGTGCCAGCAGCCTGGGGTGGACAGAGTACGAGCAGTACTTC.

The chain has TRBV7-3 and TRBJ2-1, with D maybe TRBD2 (5 bases). CDR3 length: 14 residues. CDR1 is SGHTA, CDR2 FQGTGA, per germline. Trimming took off 5 bases at V and 2 bases at J, with 10 bases between the two ends. The CDR3 bases are TGTGCCAGCAGCCAGCCCGGGACCTACAATGAGCAGTTCTTC. This translates into CASSQPGTYNEQFF.

This clone was counted ten times or more. The chain couples TRBV28 to TRBJ1-3; D ambiguous. V was shortened by 6 bases and J by 0 bases, with 12 bases between the two germline ends. The CDR3 covers 15 residues. Germline CDR1 is MDHEN and CDR2 is SYDVKM. CDR3 coding DNA: TGTGCCAGCAGACTAGATCTTAGCTCTGGAAACACCATATATTTT. Its protein product is CASRLDLSSGNTIYF.

Only one count was recorded for this clone. The chain links TRBV9 to TRBJ2-3; weak D call: TRBD2 (5 bases). V lost 3 bases and J 3 bases, leaving 17 bases between the germline ends. The CDR3 covers 16 residues. The germline V gene has CDR1 SGDLS and CDR2 YYNGEE. The CDR3 loop is CASSGRPGSDTDTQYF. CDR3 nucleotides: TGTGCCAGCAGCGGCAGACCGGGATCCGATACAGATACGCAGTATTTT.

CDR3 amino acids: CASSERISYNEQFF. CDR3 in DNA: TGTGCCAGCAGTGAGCGGATCTCCTACAATGAGCAGTTCTTC. The chain uses TRBV25-1 and TRBJ2-1; D is unclear. With 3 bases removed from V and 0 bases from J, the gap between germline ends came to 6 bases. Germline CDR1 MGHDK, CDR2 SYGVNS. The CDR3 is 14 amino acids.

The V gene is TRBV5-1, the J gene TRBJ2-3, with D unclear. The CDR3 has 12 residues. Germline assignment: CDR1 SGHRS and CDR2 YFSETQ. Trimming stripped 4 bases from V and 1 base from J, with 4 bases between. CDR3 coding DNA: TGCGCCAGCAGCCTCCGCACAGATACGCAGTATTTT. Amino acids: CASSLRTDTQYF.

This clone appeared a single time. This chain joins TRBV7-2 and TRBJ2-1; 10 bases fit TRBD2. CDR1 is SGHTA and CDR2 is FQGNSA in the germline V gene. The CDR3 extends over 16 amino acids. Trimming at V came to 2 bases and at J to 8 bases, leaving 9 bases not matched to a gene. The DNA of the CDR3 is TGTGCCAGCAGCTTATACGGGACTAGCGCGACCGATGAGCAGTTCTTC. This codes for CASSLYGTSATDEQFF. The full variable domain, with the rest looked up from reference TRBV7-2 and TRBJ2-1, is GAGVSQSPSNKVTEKGKDVELRCDPISGHTALYWYRQSLGQGLEFLIYFQGNSAPDKSGLPSDRFSAERTGGSVSTLTIQRTQQEDSAVYLCASSLYGTSATDEQFFGPGTRLTVL.

J is TRBJ2-1 and V is TRBV5-1, with 7 bases aligning to TRBD2. Trimming removed 5 bases from V and 2 bases from J; junction bases left unmatched: 10. The germline V gene encodes CDR1 SGHRS and CDR2 YFSETQ. This CDR3 spans 16 amino acids. The CDR3 region is CASRSGSGNPYNEQFF. The CDR3 DNA follows: TGCGCCAGCAGGTCCGGGAGCGGGAATCCCTACAATGAGCAGTTCTTC.

The chain uses TRBV11-1 and TRBJ2-2, with D possibly matching TRBD1 (5 bases). V was shortened by 3 bases and J by 4 bases, with 12 bases between the two germline ends. The CDR3 totals 15 residues. From germline, CDR1 is SGHAT and CDR2 FQDESV (reference sequence). The CDR3 DNA follows: TGTGCCAGCAGCTTGGGGATAGGGGCCACCGGGGAGCTGTTTTTT. It is translated as CASSLGIGATGELFF.

The J gene is TRBJ1-3, the V gene TRBV10-3; 12 positions agree with TRBD1. V trimming: 0 bases; J trimming: 5 bases; junction bases outside the gene matches: 14. Per the germline V gene, CDR1 is ENHRY and CDR2 is SYGVKD. The CDR3 has 20 amino acids. DNA of the CDR3: TGTGCCATCAGTGAGTCGATTGGGACAGGGGGCTCCGGAGATCGAAACACCATATATTTT. Amino acids: CAISESIGTGGSGDRNTIYF.

The chain couples TRBV28 to TRBJ1-2, with D tentatively TRBD1 (5 bases). The CDR3 is made up of 13 amino acids. Germline V CDR1 and CDR2: MDHEN, SYDVKM. The ends were cut back, 10 bases at V and 0 bases at J, with 12 bases in the middle. The CDR3 here is CATGRAANYGYTF. Written as DNA, the CDR3 is TGTGCCACGGGCAGGGCAGCTAACTATGGCTACACCTTC.

The chain links TRBV29-1 to TRBJ2-1, with TRBD2 identical over 10 bases. Germline CDR1 SQVTM, CDR2 ANQGSEA. There are 13 residues in the CDR3. The CDR3 sequence: CSHSGGSYNEQFF. DNA of the CDR3: TGCAGTCATAGCGGGGGGTCCTACAATGAGCAGTTCTTC.

The gene calls are TRBV7-9 and TRBJ2-1, with a possible D match to TRBD2 (5 bases). Trimming removed 4 bases at V and 7 bases at J, with 20 bases between. This CDR3 is 16 amino acids long. Germline V gene lookup returns CDR1 SEHNR and CDR2 FQNEAQ (reference sequence). CDR3 DNA sequence: TGTGCCAGCAGCTCCGCGCAGCGGCCTGTCCGTAATGAGCAGTTCTTC. Encoded protein: CASSSAQRPVRNEQFF. The variable domain in full, with the rest retrieved from reference TRBV7-9 and TRBJ2-1, is DTGVSQNPRHKITKRGQNVTFRCDPISEHNRLYWYRQTLGQGPEFLTYFQNEAQLEKSRLLSDRFSAERPKGSFSTLEIQRTEQGDSAMYLCASSSAQRPVRNEQFFGPGTRLTVL.

The chain couples TRBV6-5 to TRBJ2-7; D is perhaps TRBD2 (7 bases). V lost 6 bases to trimming and J lost 5 bases, with 17 bases between them. This CDR3 has 14 amino acids. Germline assignment: CDR1 MNHEY and CDR2 SVGAGI. The CDR3 reads CASSSGGQGHEQYF. Written as DNA, the CDR3 is TGTGCCAGCAGCTCCGGGGGGCAGGGCCACGAGCAGTACTTC.

Details on this clone: This sample includes further DNA sequences coding for the same CDR3. The chain uses TRBV19 and TRBJ2-7, with D hard to call. The CDR3 is 13 residues long. The germline CDR1 and CDR2 sequences are LNHDA and SQIVND (reference sequence). The germline V and J ends were trimmed by 3 bases and 4 bases, with 10 bases remaining between them. The CDR3 here is CASSINRDYEQYF. The CDR3, as DNA: TGTGCCAGTAGTATCAACAGAGATTACGAGCAGTACTTC. The full variable domain, in which reference TRBV19 and TRBJ2-7 provide the parts outside the CDR3, is DGGITQSPKYLFRKEGQNVTLSCEQNLNHDAMYWYRQDPGQGLRLIYYSQIVNDFQKGDIAEGYSVSREKKESFPLTVTSAQKNPTAFYLCASSINRDYEQYFGPGTRLTVT.

The rearrangement joins TRBV7-2 to TRBJ2-2; 11 bases are a match to TRBD2. V was pared by 2 bases and J by 6 bases, with 2 bases of the junction left unmatched. This CDR3 has 15 residues. The V gene's germline CDR1 is SGHTA and CDR2 FQGNSA. The DNA of the CDR3 is TGTGCCAGCAGCTTAACTAGCGGGAGCTCCGGGGAGCTGTTTTTT. Amino acid sequence: CASSLTSGSSGELFF.

This clone was observed a handful of times. The chain combines TRBV2 with TRBJ1-1; TRBD1 matches 10 bases. Germline V CDR1 and CDR2: SNHLY, FYNNEI. With 6 bases clipped from V and 6 bases from J, the junction kept 7 bases outside the gene matches. The CDR3 runs to 14 residues. CDR3 bases: TGTGCCAGCAGGAGGACAGGGGGGTTGGCTGAAGCTTTCTTT. This sequence encodes CASRRTGGLAEAFF.

This clone appeared a few times. The V and J genes are TRBV28 and TRBJ1-2; tentative D call: TRBD1 (6 bases). This CDR3 spans 13 amino acids. Trimming pared 1 base from V and 8 bases from J, leaving 11 bases between. CDR1 and CDR2 from the germline V gene are MDHEN and SYDVKM. The CDR3 loop is CASSLYDRLGYTF. The CDR3, as DNA: TGTGCCAGCAGTTTATACGACAGGCTGGGCTACACCTTC.

J is TRBJ1-4 and V is TRBV2; D uncertain. The V gene lost 3 bases and the J gene lost 8 bases, with 7 bases spanning the gap. Germline-derived CDR1 and CDR2 are SNHLY and FYNNEI. CDR3 length: 12 amino acids. The CDR3 region has the DNA TGTGCCAGCAGTGACCTGACAGAAAAACTGTTTTTT. Residues: CASSDLTEKLFF.